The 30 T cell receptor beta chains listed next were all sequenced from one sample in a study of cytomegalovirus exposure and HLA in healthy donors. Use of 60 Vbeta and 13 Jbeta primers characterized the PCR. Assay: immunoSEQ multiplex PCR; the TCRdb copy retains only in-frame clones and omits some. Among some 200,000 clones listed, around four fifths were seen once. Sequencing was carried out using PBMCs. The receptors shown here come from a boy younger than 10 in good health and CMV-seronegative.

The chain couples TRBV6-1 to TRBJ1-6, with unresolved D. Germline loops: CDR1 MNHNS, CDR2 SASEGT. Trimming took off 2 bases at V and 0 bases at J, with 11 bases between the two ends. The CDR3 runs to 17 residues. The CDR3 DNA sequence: TGTGCCAGCAGTGAACAGGCCGACGGCTCCTATAATTCACCCCTCCACTTT. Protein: CASSEQADGSYNSPLHF.

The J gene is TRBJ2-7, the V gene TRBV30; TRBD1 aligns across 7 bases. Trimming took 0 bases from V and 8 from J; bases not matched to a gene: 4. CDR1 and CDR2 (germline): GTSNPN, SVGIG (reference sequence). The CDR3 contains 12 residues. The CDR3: CAWSVQGWQQYF. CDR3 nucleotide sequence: TGTGCCTGGAGTGTACAGGGGTGGCAGCAGTACTTC.

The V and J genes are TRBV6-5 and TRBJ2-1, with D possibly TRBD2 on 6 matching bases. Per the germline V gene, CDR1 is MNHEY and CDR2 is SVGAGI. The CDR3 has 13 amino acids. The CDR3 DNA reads TGTGCAATCGCCAGGCTAGCGTCCAATGAGCAGTTCTTC. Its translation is CAIARLASNEQFF.

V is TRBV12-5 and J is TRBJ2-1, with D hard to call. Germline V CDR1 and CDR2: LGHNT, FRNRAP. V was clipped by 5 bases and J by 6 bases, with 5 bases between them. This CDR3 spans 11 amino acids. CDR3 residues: CASGPFNEQFF. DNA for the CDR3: TGTGCTAGTGGTCCTTTCAATGAGCAGTTCTTC.

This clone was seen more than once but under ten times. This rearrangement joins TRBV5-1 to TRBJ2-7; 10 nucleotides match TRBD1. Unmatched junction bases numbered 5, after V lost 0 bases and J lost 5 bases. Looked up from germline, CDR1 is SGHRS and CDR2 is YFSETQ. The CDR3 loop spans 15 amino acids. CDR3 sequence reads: CASSLAGDRGHEQYF. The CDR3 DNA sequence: TGCGCCAGCAGCTTGGCGGGGGACAGGGGCCACGAGCAGTACTTC.

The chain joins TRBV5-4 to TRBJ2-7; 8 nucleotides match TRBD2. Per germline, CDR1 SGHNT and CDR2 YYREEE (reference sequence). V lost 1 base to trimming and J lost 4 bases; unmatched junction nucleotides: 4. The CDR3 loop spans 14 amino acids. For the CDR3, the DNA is TGTGCCAGCAGCTTGCGGGAGGGCGCTTACGAGCAGTACTTC. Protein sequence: CASSLREGAYEQYF.

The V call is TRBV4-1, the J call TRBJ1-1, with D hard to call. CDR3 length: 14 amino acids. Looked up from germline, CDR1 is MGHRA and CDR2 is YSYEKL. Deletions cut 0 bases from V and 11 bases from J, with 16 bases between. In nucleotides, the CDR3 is TGCGCCAGCAGCCAAGATCAATTGGAAACTAGCGCTTTCTTT. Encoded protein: CASSQDQLETSAFF.

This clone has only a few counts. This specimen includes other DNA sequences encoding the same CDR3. This chain's CDR3 is CASSEASGSYEQYF. The CDR3 DNA reads TGTGCCAGCAGTGAGGCTAGCGGCTCCTACGAGCAGTACTTC. The chain links TRBV6-1 to TRBJ2-7; 7 nucleotides align to TRBD2. Germline CDR1 and CDR2: MNHNS and SASEGT. The V gene end was trimmed by 3 bases and the J gene end by 0 bases; junction bases not matched to a gene: 2. This CDR3 contains 14 residues.

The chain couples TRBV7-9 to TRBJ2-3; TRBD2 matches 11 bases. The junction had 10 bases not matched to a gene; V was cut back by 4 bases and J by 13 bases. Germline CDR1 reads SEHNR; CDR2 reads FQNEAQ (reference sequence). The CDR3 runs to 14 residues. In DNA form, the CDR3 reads TGTGCCAGCAGCTCAGAAGGACTAGCGGGTATAGAGTATTTT. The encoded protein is CASSSEGLAGIEYF.

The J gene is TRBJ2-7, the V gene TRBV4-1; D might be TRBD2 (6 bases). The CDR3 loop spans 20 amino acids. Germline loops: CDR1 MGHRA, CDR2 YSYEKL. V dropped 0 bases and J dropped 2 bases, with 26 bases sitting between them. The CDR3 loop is CASSQENIHPTRLNPYEQYF. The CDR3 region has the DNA TGCGCCAGCAGCCAAGAAAACATCCACCCGACTAGACTCAACCCCTACGAGCAGTACTTC.

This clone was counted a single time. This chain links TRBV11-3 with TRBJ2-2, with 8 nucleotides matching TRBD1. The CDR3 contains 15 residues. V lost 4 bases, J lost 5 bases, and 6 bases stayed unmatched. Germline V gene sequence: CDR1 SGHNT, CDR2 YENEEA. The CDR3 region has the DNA TGTGCCAGCAGCTCCTCGAGGGACAGGACCGGGGAGCTGTTTTTT. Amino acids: CASSSSRDRTGELFF.

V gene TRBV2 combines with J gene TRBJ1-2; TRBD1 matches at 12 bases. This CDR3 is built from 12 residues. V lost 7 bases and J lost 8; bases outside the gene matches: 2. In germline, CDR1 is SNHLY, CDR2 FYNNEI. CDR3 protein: CASTGTGGGYTF. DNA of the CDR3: TGTGCCAGCACCGGGACAGGGGGCGGCTACACCTTC.

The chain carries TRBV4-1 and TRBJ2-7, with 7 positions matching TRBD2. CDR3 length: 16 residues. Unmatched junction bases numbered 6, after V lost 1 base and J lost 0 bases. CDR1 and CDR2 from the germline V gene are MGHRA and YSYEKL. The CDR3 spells CASSQVPAGSSYEQYF. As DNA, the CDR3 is TGCGCCAGCAGCCAAGTTCCAGCGGGGAGCTCCTACGAGCAGTACTTC.

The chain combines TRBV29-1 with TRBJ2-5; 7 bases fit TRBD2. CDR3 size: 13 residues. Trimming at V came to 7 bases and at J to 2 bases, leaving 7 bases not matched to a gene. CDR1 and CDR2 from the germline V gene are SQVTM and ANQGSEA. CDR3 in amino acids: CSGGGRLQETQYF. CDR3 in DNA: TGCAGCGGGGGGGGTAGACTACAAGAGACCCAGTACTTC.

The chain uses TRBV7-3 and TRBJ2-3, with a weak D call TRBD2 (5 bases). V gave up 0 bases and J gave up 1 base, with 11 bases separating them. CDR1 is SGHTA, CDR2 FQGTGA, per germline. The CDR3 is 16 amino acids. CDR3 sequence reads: CASSLTGAVGTDTQYF. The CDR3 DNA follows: TGTGCCAGCAGCTTAACTGGAGCGGTGGGCACAGATACGCAGTATTTT.

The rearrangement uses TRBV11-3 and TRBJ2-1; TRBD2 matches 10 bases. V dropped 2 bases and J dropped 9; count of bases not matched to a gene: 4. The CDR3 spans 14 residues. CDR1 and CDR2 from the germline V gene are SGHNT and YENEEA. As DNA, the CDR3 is TGTGCCAGCAGCTTAACTAGCGGGATGGGTGAGCAGTTCTTC. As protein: CASSLTSGMGEQFF.

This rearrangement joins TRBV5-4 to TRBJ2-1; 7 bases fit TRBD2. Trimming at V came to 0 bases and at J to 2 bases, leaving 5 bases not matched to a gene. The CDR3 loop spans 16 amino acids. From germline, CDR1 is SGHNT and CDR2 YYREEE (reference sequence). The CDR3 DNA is TGTGCCAGCAGCTTGGGGGCTAGCGGAACCTACAATGAGCAGTTCTTC. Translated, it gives CASSLGASGTYNEQFF.

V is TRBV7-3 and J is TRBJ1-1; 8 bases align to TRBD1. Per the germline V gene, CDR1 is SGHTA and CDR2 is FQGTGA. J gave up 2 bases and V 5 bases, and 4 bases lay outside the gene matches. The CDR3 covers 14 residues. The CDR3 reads CASSRTGRNTEAFF. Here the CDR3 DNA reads TGTGCCAGCAGCCGGACAGGGAGAAACACTGAAGCTTTCTTT.

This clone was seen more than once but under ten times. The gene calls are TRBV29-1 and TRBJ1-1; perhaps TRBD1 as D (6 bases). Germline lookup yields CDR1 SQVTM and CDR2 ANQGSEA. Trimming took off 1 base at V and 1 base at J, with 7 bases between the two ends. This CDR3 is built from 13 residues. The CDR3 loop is CSVEVGGNTEAFF. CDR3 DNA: TGCAGCGTTGAAGTAGGGGGGAACACTGAAGCTTTCTTT.

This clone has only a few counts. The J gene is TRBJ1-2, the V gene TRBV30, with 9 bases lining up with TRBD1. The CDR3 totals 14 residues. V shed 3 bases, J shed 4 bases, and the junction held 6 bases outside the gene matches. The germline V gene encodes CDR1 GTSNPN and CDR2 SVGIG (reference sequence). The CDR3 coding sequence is TGTGCCTGGAGCCGACAGGGGGGAGGCTATGGCTACACCTTC. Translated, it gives CAWSRQGGGYGYTF.

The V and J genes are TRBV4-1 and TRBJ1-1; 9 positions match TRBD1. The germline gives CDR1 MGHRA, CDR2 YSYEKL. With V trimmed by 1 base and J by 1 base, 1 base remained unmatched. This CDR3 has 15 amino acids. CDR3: CASSQAGQGNTEAFF. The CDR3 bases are TGCGCCAGCAGCCAAGCGGGACAGGGGAACACTGAAGCTTTCTTT.

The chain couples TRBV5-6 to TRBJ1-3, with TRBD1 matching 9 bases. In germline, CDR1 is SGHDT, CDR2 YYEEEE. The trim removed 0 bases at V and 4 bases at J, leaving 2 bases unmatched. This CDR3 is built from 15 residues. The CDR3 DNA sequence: TGTGCCAGCAGCTTGGACAGGGGGCACGGAAACACCATATATTTT. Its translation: CASSLDRGHGNTIYF.

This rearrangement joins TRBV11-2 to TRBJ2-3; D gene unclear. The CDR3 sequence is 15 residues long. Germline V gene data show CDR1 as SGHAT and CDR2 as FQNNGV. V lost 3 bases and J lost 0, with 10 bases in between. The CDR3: CASSFDFSSTDTQYF. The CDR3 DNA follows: TGTGCCAGCAGCTTCGACTTCTCTAGCACAGATACGCAGTATTTT.

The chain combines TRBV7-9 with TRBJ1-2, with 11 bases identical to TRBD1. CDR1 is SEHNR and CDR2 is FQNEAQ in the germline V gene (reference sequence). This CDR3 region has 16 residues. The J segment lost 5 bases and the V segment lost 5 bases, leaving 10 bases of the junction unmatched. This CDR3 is CASSPGQGVELYGYTF. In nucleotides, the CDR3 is TGTGCCAGCAGCCCGGGACAGGGGGTTGAGTTGTATGGCTACACCTTC.

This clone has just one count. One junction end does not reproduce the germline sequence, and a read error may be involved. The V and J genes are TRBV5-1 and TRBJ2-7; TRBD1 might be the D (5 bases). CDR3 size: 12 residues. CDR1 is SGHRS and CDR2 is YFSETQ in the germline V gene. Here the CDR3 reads CASSLGRGQQYF. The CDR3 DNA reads TGTGCCAGCAGCTTGGGTAGGGGCCAGCAGTACTTC.

In DNA form, the CDR3 reads TGTGCCAGCAGCTGGACAGGGCCGGAGACCCAGTACTTC. It encodes CASSWTGPETQYF. This chain uses TRBV7-6 with TRBJ2-5, with 8 positions matching TRBD1. The CDR3 sequence is 13 residues long. Trimming cost V 4 bases and J 5 bases; bases outside gene matches: 3. Germline-derived CDR1 and CDR2 are SGHVS and FNYEAQ.

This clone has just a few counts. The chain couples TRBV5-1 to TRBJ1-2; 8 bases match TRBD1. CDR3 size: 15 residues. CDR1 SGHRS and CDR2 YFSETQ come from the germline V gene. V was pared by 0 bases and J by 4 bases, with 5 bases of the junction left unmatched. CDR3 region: CASSLGTGFPYGYTF. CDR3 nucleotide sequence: TGCGCCAGCAGCTTGGGGACAGGGTTCCCCTATGGCTACACCTTC.

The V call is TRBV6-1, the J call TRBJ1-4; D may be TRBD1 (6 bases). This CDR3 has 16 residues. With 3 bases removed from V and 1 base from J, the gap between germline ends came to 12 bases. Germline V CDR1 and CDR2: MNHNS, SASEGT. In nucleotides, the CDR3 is TGTGCCAGCAGTGATTGGGGGGGCGGAACTAATGAAAAACTGTTTTTT. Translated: CASSDWGGGTNEKLFF.

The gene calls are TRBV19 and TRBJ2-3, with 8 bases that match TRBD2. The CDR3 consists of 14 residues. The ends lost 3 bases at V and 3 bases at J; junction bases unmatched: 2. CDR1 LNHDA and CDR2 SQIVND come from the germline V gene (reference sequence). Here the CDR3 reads CASSISGGTDTQYF. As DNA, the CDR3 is TGTGCCAGTAGTATCTCGGGGGGGACAGATACGCAGTATTTT. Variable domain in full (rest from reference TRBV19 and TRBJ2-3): DGGITQSPKYLFRKEGQNVTLSCEQNLNHDAMYWYRQDPGQGLRLIYYSQIVNDFQKGDIAEGYSVSREKKESFPLTVTSAQKNPTAFYLCASSISGGTDTQYFGPGTRLTVL.

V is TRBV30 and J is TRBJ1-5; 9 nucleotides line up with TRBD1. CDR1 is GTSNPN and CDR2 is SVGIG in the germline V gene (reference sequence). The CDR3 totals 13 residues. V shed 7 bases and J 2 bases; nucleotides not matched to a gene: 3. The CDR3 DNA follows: TGTGCCTTACAGGGGGCCGGCAATCAGCCCCAGCATTTT. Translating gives CALQGAGNQPQHF.